This T cell receptor (beta chain) stems from a study of blood T cell repertoires in COVID-19. TCRdb keeps only in-frame clones here, not all; method: immunoSEQ multiplex PCR. The sample carries about 120,000 clones, approximately 83% recorded once. The sample consisted of peripheral blood. The origin of this receptor is a woman in her seventies with acute or convalescent COVID-19.

The CDR3 coding sequence is TGCAGCGTTGAAGAGTGGACAGCTAACTATGGCTACACCTTC. Amino acids: CSVEEWTANYGYTF. The gene calls are TRBV29-1 and TRBJ1-2, with a weak D call TRBD1 (6 bases). This CDR3 has 14 amino acids. From germline, CDR1 is SQVTM and CDR2 ANQGSEA. The ends were cut back, 0 bases at V and 0 bases at J, with 8 bases in the middle. The full variable domain, with the rest looked up from reference TRBV29-1 and TRBJ1-2, is SAVISQKPSRDICQRGTSLTIQCQVDSQVTMMFWYRQQPGQSLTLIATANQGSEATYESGFVIDKFPISRPNLTFSTLTVSNMSPEDSSIYLCSVEEWTANYGYTFGSGTRLTVV.